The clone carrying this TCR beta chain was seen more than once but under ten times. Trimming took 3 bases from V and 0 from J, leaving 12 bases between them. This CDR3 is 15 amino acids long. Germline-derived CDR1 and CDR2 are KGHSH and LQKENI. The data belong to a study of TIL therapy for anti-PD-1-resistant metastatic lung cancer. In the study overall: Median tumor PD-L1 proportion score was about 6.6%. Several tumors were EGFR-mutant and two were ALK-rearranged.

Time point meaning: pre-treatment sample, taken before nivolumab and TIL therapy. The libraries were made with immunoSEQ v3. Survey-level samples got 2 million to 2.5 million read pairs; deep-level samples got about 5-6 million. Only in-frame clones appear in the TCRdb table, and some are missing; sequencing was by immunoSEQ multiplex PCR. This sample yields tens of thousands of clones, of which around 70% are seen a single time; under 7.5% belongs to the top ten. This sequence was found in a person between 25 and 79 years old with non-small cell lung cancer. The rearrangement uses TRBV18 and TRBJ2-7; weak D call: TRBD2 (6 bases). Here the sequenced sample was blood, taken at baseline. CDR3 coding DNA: TGTGCCAGCTCACCCGGTAGCGGAGGCTCCTACGAGCAGTACTTC. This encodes CASSPGSGGSYEQYF.